The 23 T cell receptor beta chains below all came from one sample that was sequenced in a study of T cell repertoires in ileal Crohn's disease (dated by TCRdb to the late 2010s). This specimen's time point label, interpreted: neoterminal ileum biopsy at postoperative endoscopy, about 6 months after surgery. The method behind the library was the immunoSEQ multiplex PCR assay. Entries here come from immuneACCESS through TCRdb and include only in-frame sequences with V and J called. Some clones fail to appear in such tables; in the studies checked, an unresolved V gene covers under half of the shortfall, and the cause of the remainder is unknown. This sample lists 55,000 to 65,000 clones; about 88% were detected once. Approximately 2% of the sample belongs to the ten largest clones. Sequencing was done on a sample of ileal tissue. The receptors originated from an adult with Crohn's disease.

This sequence joins TRBV19 and TRBJ1-1; possibly TRBD1 for D (5 bases). Germline-derived CDR1 and CDR2 are LNHDA and SQIVND (reference sequence). This CDR3 spans 13 amino acids. V dropped 9 bases and J dropped 3 bases, with 14 bases sitting between them. CDR3 DNA sequence: TGTGCCAGCAATCAGGGTATCCACACTGAAGCTTTCTTT. Translated, it gives CASNQGIHTEAFF.

This chain joins TRBV18 and TRBJ1-2; the match to TRBD1 covers 7 bases. The CDR3 has 13 amino acids. V gave up 4 bases and J gave up 8 bases; unmatched junction bases: 7. CDR1 is KGHSH and CDR2 is LQKENI in the germline V gene. CDR3 amino acids: CASSLDRDGGYTF. CDR3 nucleotide sequence: TGTGCCAGCTCACTAGACAGGGATGGAGGCTACACCTTC.

The chain is built from TRBV5-6 and TRBJ1-1; the match to TRBD1 covers 9 bases. The ends lost 0 bases at V and 3 bases at J; junction bases unmatched: 0. Germline assignment: CDR1 SGHDT and CDR2 YYEEEE. The CDR3 covers 14 residues. Here the CDR3 DNA reads TGTGCCAGCAGCTTGGGGACAGGGGACACTGAAGCTTTCTTT. Its protein product is CASSLGTGDTEAFF.

In the case of this clone: One end of the junction varies from germline; a read error may be responsible. The V call is TRBV6-1, the J call TRBJ2-2; 8 positions agree with TRBD1. The CDR3 covers 17 residues. The germline V gene has CDR1 MNHNS and CDR2 SASEGT. The CDR3 DNA is TGTGCCAGCAGTGAAGCTAAGACAGGGGTATTCACCGGGAAGCTGTTTTTT. Translated, it gives CASSEAKTGVFTGKLFF.

The V and J genes are TRBV19 and TRBJ1-1, with TRBD1 as a possible D gene (6 bases). This CDR3 is built from 14 residues. The germline CDR1 and CDR2 sequences are LNHDA and SQIVND (reference sequence). V lost 5 bases and J 7 bases, leaving 17 bases between the germline ends. As DNA, the CDR3 is TGTGCCAGTAGTTTCCGGGACAAAAACGGTGAAGCTTTCTTT. Protein: CASSFRDKNGEAFF.

V and J are TRBV19 and TRBJ1-2; D is unclear. CDR3 length: 14 residues. Germline assignment: CDR1 LNHDA and CDR2 SQIVND (reference sequence). The germline V and J ends were trimmed by 7 bases and 8 bases, with 20 bases remaining between them. CDR3 in DNA: TGTGCCAGTACGATATGGGCCTCAACCAGGGGCTACACCTTC. Translation: CASTIWASTRGYTF.

The chain is built from TRBV28 and TRBJ2-1, with D maybe TRBD2 (6 bases). The CDR3 runs to 14 residues. Trimming removed 8 bases at V and 6 bases at J, with 17 bases between. The germline V gene encodes CDR1 MDHEN and CDR2 SYDVKM. CDR3 DNA: TGTGCCAGCCACCCAGCGGGTCTTGGCAATGAGCAGTTCTTC. Translation gives CASHPAGLGNEQFF.

In this sample, this clone turned up once. This rearrangement joins TRBV7-6 to TRBJ1-1, with a possible D match to TRBD1 (6 bases). CDR3 length equals 14 residues. V gave up 6 bases and J gave up 4 bases, with 15 bases separating them. CDR1 SGHVS and CDR2 FNYEAQ come from the germline V gene. CDR3 amino acids: CASREQGRGTEAFF. CDR3 sequence (DNA): TGTGCCAGCAGAGAACAGGGTAGGGGCACTGAAGCTTTCTTT.

The rearrangement links TRBV15 to TRBJ1-4; no reliable D call. Germline V gene sequence: CDR1 LNHNV, CDR2 YYDKDF (reference sequence). Trimming removed 1 base at V and 4 bases at J, with 4 bases between. The CDR3 covers 13 residues. This CDR3 reads CATSRGVNEKLFF. The CDR3 nucleotides are TGTGCCACCAGCAGAGGAGTTAATGAAAAACTGTTTTTT.

The rearrangement links TRBV5-4 to TRBJ2-5; the match to TRBD2 covers 7 bases. Per germline, CDR1 SGHNT and CDR2 YYREEE (reference sequence). V was clipped by 0 bases and J by 5 bases; unmatched bases: 4. The CDR3 has 14 residues. CDR3 residues: CASSLAGGEETQYF. As DNA, the CDR3 is TGTGCCAGCAGCTTGGCGGGAGGAGAGGAGACCCAGTACTTC.

This rearrangement joins TRBV5-6 to TRBJ2-1; D unresolved. CDR1 is SGHDT, CDR2 YYEEEE, per germline. This CDR3 comprises 12 residues. V lost 1 base and J lost 3, with 2 bases in between. This CDR3 is CASSLLYNEQFF. Here the CDR3 DNA reads TGTGCCAGCAGCTTGCTCTACAATGAGCAGTTCTTC.

The J gene is TRBJ1-2, the V gene TRBV6-5, with D unclear. The V gene lost 4 bases and the J gene lost 10 bases, with 16 bases spanning the gap. Germline CDR1 is MNHEY and CDR2 is SVGAGI. This CDR3 contains 13 residues. This chain's CDR3 is CASSSWQKNDYTF. In DNA form, the CDR3 reads TGTGCCAGCAGTTCGTGGCAGAAAAATGACTACACCTTC.

The genes are TRBV5-1 and TRBJ2-1; no reliable D call. The ends were cut back, 0 bases at V and 0 bases at J, with 10 bases in the middle. The CDR3 runs 16 residues. CDR1 SGHRS and CDR2 YFSETQ come from the germline V gene. CDR3 nucleotides: TGCGCCAGCAGCTTGGTGGAGAAACACTCCTACAATGAGCAGTTCTTC. The encoded protein is CASSLVEKHSYNEQFF.

This chain uses TRBV19 with TRBJ1-5; no reliable D call. CDR1 is LNHDA, CDR2 SQIVND, per germline (reference sequence). This CDR3 contains 15 residues. The V gene lost 5 bases and the J gene lost 2 bases, with 13 bases spanning the gap. The chain's CDR3 is CASSGGPSRNQPQHF. The CDR3 nucleotides are TGTGCCAGTAGTGGCGGGCCATCTCGCAATCAGCCCCAGCATTTT.

The chain joins TRBV2 to TRBJ1-2, with a possible D match to TRBD1 (5 bases). V was shortened by 2 bases and J by 10 bases, with 14 bases between the two germline ends. Germline lookup yields CDR1 SNHLY and CDR2 FYNNEI. CDR3 size: 13 residues. The CDR3 protein is CASSEQGRGTYTF. The CDR3 DNA reads as TGTGCCAGCAGTGAACAGGGCCGAGGTACCTACACCTTC.

The rearrangement links TRBV2 to TRBJ1-2; D is uncertain. The ends were cut back, 4 bases at V and 0 bases at J, with 6 bases in the middle. Germline values: CDR1 SNHLY, CDR2 FYNNEI. This CDR3 spans 13 amino acids. Here the CDR3 reads CASSGPANYGYTF. CDR3 nucleotides: TGTGCCAGCAGTGGGCCAGCTAACTATGGCTACACCTTC.

The V gene is TRBV10-3, the J gene TRBJ1-5; D is perhaps TRBD1 (5 bases). V lost 6 bases and J lost 5, with 8 bases in between. CDR3 length equals 12 residues. The germline V gene has CDR1 ENHRY and CDR2 SYGVKD. CDR3 bases: TGTGCCATCAGCCGGGGGGATCAGCCCCAGCATTTT. This gives the protein CAISRGDQPQHF.

J is TRBJ1-4 and V is TRBV19, with D perhaps matching TRBD1 (6 bases). The CDR3 spans 14 residues. Germline-derived CDR1 and CDR2 are LNHDA and SQIVND (reference sequence). V dropped 4 bases and J dropped 7 bases, with 13 bases sitting between them. The CDR3, as DNA: TGTGCCAGTAGTAACCAGGGGCGGGCTGAAAAACTGTTTTTT. Protein: CASSNQGRAEKLFF.

On this clone: This sample also contains other DNA sequences that code for the same CDR3. CDR3 residues: CASSFGRGRQPQHF. Written as DNA, the CDR3 is TGTGCCAGCAGCTTCGGGCGGGGAAGGCAGCCCCAGCATTTT. The chain is built from TRBV13 and TRBJ1-5; no clear D. With 3 bases removed from V and 7 bases from J, the gap between germline ends came to 13 bases. The CDR3 is made up of 14 amino acids. CDR1 PRHDT and CDR2 FYEKMQ come from the germline V gene (reference sequence). Variable domain in full (rest from reference TRBV13 and TRBJ1-5): AAGVIQSPRHLIKEKRETATLKCYPIPRHDTVYWYQQGPGQDPQFLISFYEKMQSDKGSIPDRFSAQQFSDYHSELNMSSLELGDSALYFCASSFGRGRQPQHFGDGTRLSIL.

The chain employs TRBV27 and TRBJ1-5; 7 bases match TRBD1. CDR1 and CDR2 (germline): MNHEY, SMNVEV (reference sequence). The CDR3 has 15 amino acids. V shed 0 bases and J 6 bases; nucleotides not matched to a gene: 5. The CDR3 DNA reads as TGTGCCAGCAGTTTATCAGGGGGCGGTGGTCAGCCCCAGCATTTT. Translated, it gives CASSLSGGGGQPQHF.

The chain employs TRBV28 and TRBJ1-5; D possibly corresponds to TRBD1 (6 bases). Trimming stripped 5 bases from V and 4 bases from J, with 15 bases between. This CDR3 has 15 residues. Germline CDR1 reads MDHEN; CDR2 reads SYDVKM. This CDR3 reads CASSPQGSSNQPQHF. The CDR3 bases are TGTGCCAGCAGTCCGCAGGGGTCCTCTAATCAGCCCCAGCATTTT.

This clone was observed once. The chain combines TRBV6-4 with TRBJ2-1; TRBD2 is a possible D gene (6 bases). The CDR3 runs 14 residues. In germline, CDR1 is MRHNA, CDR2 SNTAGT. The V and J ends lost 5 bases and 5 bases respectively, with 13 bases between them. In DNA form, the CDR3 reads TGTGCCAGCAGTCGAAGAGGAGGGAACAATGAGCAGTTCTTC. Protein: CASSRRGGNNEQFF.

V gene TRBV6-1 combines with J gene TRBJ1-6; no clear D gene. V was shortened by 3 bases and J by 10 bases, with 10 bases between the two germline ends. CDR1 and CDR2 from the germline V gene are MNHNS and SASEGT. This CDR3 is built from 13 residues. For the CDR3, the DNA is TGTGCCAGCAGTGAGTGGAGGGTATCACCCCTCCACTTT. This encodes CASSEWRVSPLHF.